The 30 T cell receptor beta chains reported below all come from one sample, sequenced in a study of neoadjuvant anti-PD-1 for oral cavity cancer. Indicated time point: after neoadjuvant nivolumab, at surgical resection. Measured with immunoSEQ multiplex PCR; TCRdb has only the in-frame clones, and not every one. The sample yields over 65,000 clones, approximately 87% seen once. The input for sequencing was PBMCs, taken after nivolumab (anti-PD-1) treatment. These receptor sequences come from a person between 40 and 85 years old with oral cavity squamous cell carcinoma.

This clone appeared a single time. This sequence joins TRBV14 and TRBJ2-7; TRBD2 agrees at 12 bases. This CDR3 comprises 18 residues. Germline lookup yields CDR1 SGHDN and CDR2 FVKESK. J lost 7 bases, V lost 2 bases, and 15 bases had no gene match. CDR3 amino acids: CASSQTQGLAGGFGEQYF. DNA for the CDR3: TGTGCCAGCAGCCAAACCCAGGGACTAGCGGGCGGGTTTGGGGAGCAGTACTTC.

This clone was observed once. V usage is TRBV5-1 and J usage is TRBJ2-3; 11 bases line up with TRBD2. This CDR3 has 17 residues. V was clipped by 1 base and J by 4 bases; unmatched bases: 8. In germline, CDR1 is SGHRS, CDR2 YFSETQ. The CDR3 bases are TGCGCCAGCAGCTTGAGCTCCATAGCGGGGGGGCCAGATACGCAGTATTTT. Its translation is CASSLSSIAGGPDTQYF.

The CDR3 DNA reads as TGTGCCAGCAGTTACGACAGGGTAACAGATACGCAGTATTTT. Amino acid sequence: CASSYDRVTDTQYF. This chain connects TRBV6-5 to TRBJ2-3, with 7 bases fitting TRBD1. The CDR3 contains 14 residues. J gave up 3 bases and V 2 bases, and 2 bases lay outside the gene matches. Germline CDR1 is MNHEY and CDR2 is SVGAGI.

The rearrangement uses TRBV2 and TRBJ1-6, with D possibly TRBD1 on 5 matching bases. The CDR3 has 14 amino acids. Germline V lookup: CDR1 SNHLY, CDR2 FYNNEI. V was cut by 2 bases and J by 9 bases, with 11 bases left in between. The CDR3 DNA is TGTGCCAGCAGTGAAAGCAGGGAGATTTCACCCCTCCACTTT. Amino acid sequence: CASSESREISPLHF. The full variable domain, completed using reference TRBV2 and TRBJ1-6, is EPEVTQTPSHQVTQMGQEVILRCVPISNHLYFYWYRQILGQKVEFLVSFYNNEISEKSEIFDDQFSVERPDGSNFTLKIRSTKLEDSAMYFCASSESREISPLHFGNGTRLTVT.

V and J are TRBV7-3 and TRBJ2-2; TRBD1 agrees at 9 bases. The V gene's germline CDR1 is SGHTA and CDR2 FQGTGA. This CDR3 has 17 residues. V lost 2 bases, J lost 1 base, and 5 bases stayed unmatched. The chain's CDR3 is CASSLPDRGVNTGELFF. The CDR3, as DNA: TGTGCCAGCAGCTTACCGGACAGGGGAGTGAACACCGGGGAGCTGTTTTTT.

V usage is TRBV30 and J usage is TRBJ1-2; a weak D match, TRBD1 (5 bases). V was clipped by 2 bases and J by 5 bases, with 21 bases between them. Germline values: CDR1 GTSNPN, CDR2 SVGIG (reference sequence). The CDR3 is 16 amino acids. CDR3 nucleotides: TGTGCCTGGAGTCTCCAAGTATCGGGGGGAAGGTATGGCTACACCTTC. It translates to CAWSLQVSGGRYGYTF.

V is TRBV6-5 and J is TRBJ1-3; D perhaps matches TRBD1 (6 bases). The germline CDR1 and CDR2 sequences are MNHEY and SVGAGI. The CDR3 runs to 15 residues. Trimming removed 5 bases at V and 0 bases at J, with 11 bases between. CDR3 coding DNA: TGTGCCAGCAGTGCCGGACAGAGCTCTGGAAACACCATATATTTT. Translated: CASSAGQSSGNTIYF.

CDR3 in amino acids: CASSQHRVNTGELFF. The CDR3 DNA reads TGTGCCAGCAGCCAACACAGGGTAAACACCGGGGAGCTGTTTTTT. The genes are TRBV14 and TRBJ2-2, with D maybe TRBD1 (6 bases). The CDR3 has 15 residues. V was pared by 2 bases and J by 2 bases, with 9 bases between. Germline loops: CDR1 SGHDN, CDR2 FVKESK.

V gene TRBV6-5 combines with J gene TRBJ1-6, with D maybe TRBD1 (5 bases). This CDR3 has 16 amino acids. CDR1 MNHEY and CDR2 SVGAGI come from the germline V gene. V was trimmed by 2 bases and J by 7 bases, leaving 15 bases between them. The CDR3 bases are TGTGCCAGCAGTTACGTATCGGGGGAGGTGAATTCACCCCTCCACTTT. Protein: CASSYVSGEVNSPLHF.

The chain is built from TRBV19 and TRBJ1-1; 7 positions agree with TRBD1. The CDR3 extends over 14 amino acids. CDR1 and CDR2 (germline): LNHDA, SQIVND (reference sequence). The J segment lost 10 bases and the V segment lost 2 bases, leaving 10 bases of the junction unmatched. The CDR3: CASSIRTGGGRAFF. The CDR3 nucleotides read TGTGCCAGTAGTATACGGACAGGTGGAGGAAGAGCTTTCTTT. The whole variable domain, filled in from reference TRBV19 and TRBJ1-1, reads DGGITQSPKYLFRKEGQNVTLSCEQNLNHDAMYWYRQDPGQGLRLIYYSQIVNDFQKGDIAEGYSVSREKKESFPLTVTSAQKNPTAFYLCASSIRTGGGRAFFGQGTRLTVV.

This chain connects TRBV11-2 to TRBJ1-2; 9 bases are a match to TRBD1. The V segment lost 6 bases and the J segment 4 bases; nucleotides outside the gene matches: 3. The CDR3 consists of 13 residues. From germline, CDR1 is SGHAT and CDR2 FQNNGV. CDR3 in amino acids: CASRGQGLYGYTF. The CDR3 bases are TGTGCCAGCAGGGGACAGGGCCTCTATGGCTACACCTTC.

V is TRBV11-2 and J is TRBJ2-3; TRBD1 is a possible D gene (8 bases). Deletions cut 5 bases from V and 3 bases from J, with 21 bases between. The germline V gene encodes CDR1 SGHAT and CDR2 FQNNGV. This CDR3 spans 17 amino acids. CDR3 amino acids: CASSRLSGGGGTDTQYF. CDR3 in DNA: TGTGCCAGCAGCCGCTTGTCAGGGGGCGGGGGAACAGATACGCAGTATTTT.

CDR3 DNA: TGTGCCTGGAGTACCAGCAGGACGGTGAGCAATCAGCCCCAGCATTTT. It specifies CAWSTSRTVSNQPQHF. The chain joins TRBV30 to TRBJ1-5; no clear D. The CDR3 contains 16 residues. V was shortened by 2 bases and J by 1 base, with 15 bases between the two germline ends. The germline V gene has CDR1 GTSNPN and CDR2 SVGIG (reference sequence).

This clone was found a few times. The chain joins TRBV10-2 to TRBJ2-7; 8 bases map to TRBD1. CDR1 is WSHSY and CDR2 is SAAADI in the germline V gene. Losses at the gene ends were 3 bases for V and 5 bases for J; bases not matched to a gene: 12. The CDR3 is made up of 16 amino acids. The CDR3 reads CASSDGTGIRVDEQYF. CDR3 sequence (DNA): TGCGCCAGCAGTGACGGGACAGGAATACGTGTGGACGAGCAGTACTTC.

This clone is medium-sized by share. The chain recombines TRBV6-1 with TRBJ1-2, with D perhaps TRBD1 (6 bases). The ends were cut back, 8 bases at V and 5 bases at J, with 12 bases in the middle. Germline V gene data show CDR1 as MNHNS and CDR2 as SASEGT. This CDR3 has 12 amino acids. DNA of the CDR3: TGTGCCAGCTCTTCAGGACAGTATGGCTACACCTTC. Translation: CASSSGQYGYTF.

The chain employs TRBV28 and TRBJ1-4; no firm D call. Germline CDR1 and CDR2: MDHEN and SYDVKM. Trimming left V 4 bases short and J 8 bases short, with 8 bases between. This CDR3 is built from 12 residues. The CDR3 protein is CASSYRTEKLFF. In DNA form, the CDR3 reads TGTGCCAGCAGTTACCGGACGGAAAAACTGTTTTTT. The variable domain in full, completed from reference TRBV28 and TRBJ1-4, reads DVKVTQSSRYLVKRTGEKVFLECVQDMDHENMFWYRQDPGLGLRLIYFSYDVKMKEKGDIPEGYSVSREKKERFSLILESASTNQTSMYLCASSYRTEKLFFGSGTQLSVL.

J is TRBJ2-1 and V is TRBV4-2; 15 bases map to TRBD2. Germline CDR1 and CDR2: LGHNA and YNFKEQ. This CDR3 is 15 amino acids long. V dropped 4 bases and J dropped 9; count of bases not matched to a gene: 4. In DNA, the CDR3 is TGTGCCAGCAGCCGAAAGGGACTAGCGGGGGGTGAGCAGTTCTTC. Its protein is CASSRKGLAGGEQFF.

The J gene is TRBJ1-2, the V gene TRBV20-1; 7 bases agree with TRBD1. Germline V gives CDR1 DFQATT, CDR2 SNEGSKA (reference sequence). The CDR3 length is 11 residues. The J segment lost 4 bases and the V segment lost 7 bases, leaving 3 bases of the junction unmatched. The DNA of the CDR3 is TGCAGTGGAGGGGGCGGCTATGGCTACACCTTC. Its translation is CSGGGGYGYTF.

This rearrangement joins TRBV2 to TRBJ1-1; no clear D. This CDR3 is 12 amino acids long. Germline assignment: CDR1 SNHLY and CDR2 FYNNEI. CDR3: CAQKVVNTEAFF. The DNA for the CDR3 is TGTGCGCAGAAGGTCGTGAACACTGAAGCTTTCTTT.

The chain links TRBV5-5 to TRBJ1-5, with a possible D match to TRBD1 (6 bases). The germline CDR1 and CDR2 sequences are SGHKS and YYEKEE (reference sequence). Trimming took off 4 bases at V and 4 bases at J, with 15 bases between the two ends. The CDR3 extends over 15 amino acids. The CDR3 region is CASSRNAGANQPQHF. CDR3 bases: TGTGCCAGCAGCCGAAACGCAGGGGCTAATCAGCCCCAGCATTTT.

The chain uses TRBV6-1 and TRBJ1-6, with a possible D match to TRBD1 (5 bases). V was pared by 0 bases and J by 13 bases, with 13 bases between. The CDR3 covers 14 residues. Germline CDR1 MNHNS, CDR2 SASEGT. The CDR3 DNA reads as TGTGCCAGCAGTGAAGCCCCAGGGACCGGGCCCCTCCACTTT. Protein: CASSEAPGTGPLHF.

This sequence joins TRBV10-1 and TRBJ2-2; possible D gene TRBD1, 6 bases. Trimming removed 2 bases from V and 0 bases from J, with 16 bases in between. The germline V gene encodes CDR1 WNHNN and CDR2 SYGVQD (reference sequence). The CDR3 length is 18 residues. The CDR3 sequence is CASSERSSGQSNTGELFF. In DNA form, the CDR3 reads TGCGCCAGCAGTGAGAGGTCAAGTGGACAGTCGAACACCGGGGAGCTGTTTTTT.

This rearrangement joins TRBV30 to TRBJ2-1; D unresolved. With 3 bases removed from V and 4 bases from J, the gap between germline ends came to 10 bases. CDR3 size: 13 residues. CDR1 and CDR2 from the germline V gene are GTSNPN and SVGIG (reference sequence). The DNA of the CDR3 is TGTGCCTGGAGAATAGGTGGATACAATGAGCAGTTCTTC. Translation: CAWRIGGYNEQFF.

The chain has TRBV10-2 and TRBJ2-5; TRBD2 is a possible D gene (5 bases). Germline CDR1 reads WSHSY; CDR2 reads SAAADI. The CDR3 spans 18 residues. Trimming took off 6 bases at V and 3 bases at J, with 26 bases between the two ends. The CDR3 nucleotides are TGCGCCAGCAGCGGAGGACTGGTGGTTGTAGAGGGTAAAGAGACCCAGTACTTC. This codes for CASSGGLVVVEGKETQYF.

The rearrangement uses TRBV6-5 and TRBJ1-1; D not certain. The CDR3 has 14 residues. Looked up from germline, CDR1 is MNHEY and CDR2 is SVGAGI. The V end lost 6 bases, the J end lost 5 bases, and 16 bases lay between the germline ends. Here the CDR3 DNA reads TGTGCCAGCAGGGGAAACACAGATTTAACTGAAGCTTTCTTT. Amino acids: CASRGNTDLTEAFF.

This chain joins TRBV2 and TRBJ1-1; 8 bases are shared with TRBD1. The CDR3 has 13 amino acids. V lost 6 bases and J lost 5; bases outside the gene matches: 5. Germline V gene data show CDR1 as SNHLY and CDR2 as FYNNEI. The DNA for the CDR3 is TGTGCCAGCAGGGACAGGGTTTGGACTGAAGCTTTCTTT. Translating it yields CASRDRVWTEAFF.

The V call is TRBV30, the J call TRBJ1-1; D not resolved. The CDR3 is made up of 12 amino acids. The germline V gene has CDR1 GTSNPN and CDR2 SVGIG (reference sequence). V lost 3 bases and J 7 bases, leaving 12 bases between the germline ends. The CDR3 nucleotides are TGTGCCTGGAGGTGGGCACCTATTGAAGCTTTCTTT. Residues: CAWRWAPIEAFF.

As DNA, the CDR3 is TGTGCCAGCTGGAGTAACGACGAGCAGTACTTC. It yields the protein CASWSNDEQYF. The chain has TRBV28 and TRBJ2-7; unclear D gene. CDR3 length: 11 residues. Germline V gives CDR1 MDHEN, CDR2 SYDVKM. Trimming removed 8 bases at V and 5 bases at J, with 10 bases between.

The J gene is TRBJ1-5, the V gene TRBV28; 10 nucleotides match TRBD1. The CDR3 is made up of 15 amino acids. The germline CDR1 and CDR2 sequences are MDHEN and SYDVKM. With 4 bases clipped from V and 7 bases from J, the junction kept 7 bases outside the gene matches. The chain's CDR3 is CASSSRDRGGQPQHF. DNA for the CDR3: TGTGCCAGCAGTTCCCGGGACAGGGGAGGCCAGCCCCAGCATTTT.

This clone is medium-sized (0.01 to 0.1%) by share. The chain recombines TRBV1 with TRBJ1-2; no check of the table's D call, TRBD1, against the DNA was made. TRBV1 is termed a pseudogene. The CDR3 spans 15 residues. Here the CDR3 DNA reads TGCACCAGCAGCCAAGATTCTGGACATAACTATGGCTACACCTTC. This codes for CTSSQDSGHNYGYTF.